The clone carrying this T cell receptor beta chain was counted between two and nine times. What it recognizes is unknown. An Oncomine TCR Beta short-read assay was used to sequence the DNA from cultured CD4+ T cells. TCRdb re-called the PCR reads with MiXCR, one entry per CDR3 protein. Here the sample spans just under 20,000 distinct CDR3 sequences, over 45% being singletons. The V gene's germline CDR1 is SGHVS and CDR2 FNYEAQ. Losses at the gene ends were 5 bases for V and 6 bases for J; bases not matched to a gene: 6. This CDR3 has 13 amino acids. This specimen comes from a study of vaccination and CD4 T cells after COVID-19. The treatment is: approximately 9-day PBMC culture with coronavirus spike peptide pools or control peptides (ViraFEST assay). For ViraFEST, peptide pools expanded antigen-specific T cells, after which the TCRs were sequenced. Positive PCR dates spanned March to December 2020, predating US Alpha, Beta and Delta variants. Fresh IL-2 medium replaced half the culture medium on days 3 and 7.

The rearrangement uses TRBV7-6 and TRBJ1-2, with 7 bases that match TRBD1. This TCR derives from a human donor with COVID-19. Sequenced: cultured CD4+ T cells from blood. DNA for the CDR3: TGTGCCAGCAGCCCAACCGACAGGGATGGCTACACCTTC. Translated: CASSPTDRDGYTF.